This record looks at one T cell receptor (beta chain) sequence and its context. The antigen remains unidentified. The amount of total RNA extracted per sample was at least 5.5 micrograms. The data originate from a study of blood T cells in healthy people across ages. Study-level findings and limits: Strong correlation existed between TCR beta diversity and naive T cell percentage.

The CDR3 runs 12 residues. Trimming shortened V by 0 bases and J by 6 bases, and 8 bases separated the two germline ends. Germline assignment: CDR1 SQVTM and CDR2 ANQGSEA. The authors ran a second PCR of about 6 to 11 cycles using a sample-barcoded 5' primer and a J-beta primer mix. Each cDNA was tagged by a template-switch adaptor containing 12 random nucleotides. TCRdb re-called the 5' RACE reads through MiXCR, storing one row per CDR3 protein. The sample has roughly 1.5 million distinct CDR3 sequences, roughly two fifths seen once; the top ten hold roughly 3.7%. Sample: blood. The sequence was collected from a woman aged 18-35 years in good health. The genes are TRBV29-1 and TRBJ1-2, with D unclear. CDR3 loop: CSVEDWTDGYTF. The CDR3 DNA reads TGCAGCGTTGAAGACTGGACGGATGGCTACACCTTC.